These T cell receptor beta chains were read from a single sample in a study of blood T cell repertoires in COVID-19. Generated by immunoSEQ multiplex PCR, the TCRdb table keeps only in-frame clones and is missing some. The table records some 170,000 clones, roughly 90% of them present only once. The sample consisted of peripheral blood. These receptors were obtained from a woman between 50 and 59 years old with acute or convalescent COVID-19. Both conserved end residues are part of each CDR3. The D gene is left open where the match is weak. Only some rows state a clone size, as once, few, many or a class for expanded clones.

TRBV18,few,TRBJ2-2,TRBD2,CASSPPGTRDTGELFF,TGTGCCAGCTCACCACCGGGGACTAGGGACACCGGGGAGCTGTTTTTT
TRBV6-5,.,TRBJ1-1,.,CASSWTRTDTEAFF,TGTGCCAGCAGTTGGACACGTACGGACACTGAAGCTTTCTTT
TRBV11-1,.,TRBJ2-3,.,CASSSRGATDTQYF,TGTGCCAGCAGCTCACGGGGTGCCACAGATACGCAGTATTTT
TRBV19,.,TRBJ2-5,.,CASSADWRGNLQETQYF,TGTGCCAGTAGTGCCGACTGGCGGGGAAACCTCCAAGAGACCCAGTACTTC
TRBV7-9,few,TRBJ2-1,.,CASSLTTPYNEQFF,TGTGCCAGCAGCCTGACTACCCCCTACAATGAGCAGTTCTTC
TRBV12-5,.,TRBJ2-7,.,CASGLGQALSSYEQYF,TGTGCTAGTGGTTTGGGCCAGGCCCTTAGCTCCTACGAGCAGTACTTC
TRBV9,few,TRBJ2-5,.,CASSAQLAGETQYF,TGTGCCAGCAGCGCGCAACTAGCCGGAGAGACCCAGTACTTC
TRBV7-9,.,TRBJ1-1,TRBD1,CASTQGFVTEAFF,TGTGCCAGCACACAGGGGTTTGTCACTGAAGCTTTCTTT
TRBV24-1,.,TRBJ1-5,TRBD1,CATTSDRGGQPQHF,TGTGCCACCACCTCCGACAGGGGAGGTCAGCCCCAGCATTTT
TRBV16,.,TRBJ1-3,.,CASSQSSSGNTIYF,TGTGCCAGCAGCCAATCATCCAGTGGAAACACCATATATTTT
TRBV6-5,.,TRBJ1-5,.,CASSLDSGGQPQHF,TGTGCCAGCAGCTTGGACAGCGGGGGCCAGCCCCAGCATTTT
TRBV18,.,TRBJ2-7,TRBD1,CASSPPGTGLVKQYF,TGTGCCAGCTCACCACCCGGGACAGGATTAGTAAAGCAGTACTTC
TRBV13,.,TRBJ2-7,TRBD2,CASSFNSGSFYEQYF,TGTGCCAGCAGTTTTAATAGCGGGAGTTTCTACGAGCAGTACTTC
TRBV5-1,.,TRBJ2-3,TRBD2,CASSVQGGRGTDTQYF,TGCGCCAGCAGCGTCCAGGGCGGGAGGGGGACAGATACGCAGTATTTT
TRBV14,.,TRBJ2-1,TRBD2,CASSQGTSVSNEQFF,TGTGCCAGCAGCCAAGGGACTAGCGTTTCCAATGAGCAGTTCTTC
TRBV6-5,.,TRBJ1-2,TRBD1,CASSYSGTGFGYTF,TGTGCCAGCAGTTACTCGGGGACAGGGTTTGGCTACACCTTC
TRBV24-1,.,TRBJ2-7,TRBD1,CATSAGGTHYEQYF,TGTGCCACCAGTGCAGGGGGCACACACTACGAGCAGTACTTC
TRBV24-1,.,TRBJ1-2,.,CATSDPTVPRDYGYTF,TGTGCCACCAGTGACCCGACAGTCCCTCGGGACTATGGCTACACCTTC
TRBV27,.,TRBJ2-5,.,CASSLKGARVETQYF,TGTGCCAGCAGTTTAAAAGGAGCCAGGGTAGAGACCCAGTACTTC
TRBV6-2/TRBV6-3,.,TRBJ1-5,.,CASSLGGTNQPQHF,TGTGCCAGCAGTTTAGGAGGGACCAATCAGCCCCAGCATTTT
TRBV5-1,once,TRBJ2-7,.,CASSSGAGGVEQYF,TGCGCCAGCAGCTCGGGGGCAGGGGGAGTCGAGCAGTACTTC
TRBV27,.,TRBJ2-7,.,CASSSFNYEQYF,TGTGCCAGCAGTTCCTTTAACTACGAGCAGTACTTC
TRBV5-4,.,TRBJ2-1,TRBD2,CASSPGTRQWEQFF,TGTGCCAGCAGCCCCGGGACTAGACAATGGGAGCAGTTCTTC
TRBV11-3,.,TRBJ2-1,TRBD2,CASSLRGRGGRAYNEQFF,TGTGCCAGCAGCTTAAGGGGCCGAGGCGGGAGGGCCTACAATGAGCAGTTCTTC
TRBV27,.,TRBJ2-2,TRBD2,CASSPLLSGGSTGELFF,TGTGCCAGCAGTCCACTTCTAAGCGGGGGGAGCACCGGGGAGCTGTTTTTT
TRBV9,once,TRBJ2-1,TRBD2,CASSPGTSKGYNEQFF,TGTGCCAGCAGCCCTGGGACTAGCAAAGGGTACAATGAGCAGTTCTTC
TRBV10-1,few,TRBJ2-7,.,CASSAAYSYEQYF,TGCGCCAGCAGTGCCGCCTACTCCTACGAGCAGTACTTC
TRBV18,.,TRBJ1-3,.,CASSPYRENTIYF,TGTGCCAGCTCACCTTACAGGGAAAACACCATATATTTT
TRBV10-3,.,TRBJ1-3,.,CAISVNRAPSGNTIYF,TGTGCCATCAGTGTTAACAGGGCACCCTCTGGAAACACCATATATTTT
TRBV7-3,.,TRBJ1-1,TRBD1,CASSPGGQGAPAEAFF,TGTGCCAGCAGCCCAGGGGGCCAGGGGGCGCCCGCTGAAGCTTTCTTT
TRBV6-5,.,TRBJ2-2,.,CASSHTTGELFF,TGTGCCAGCAGCCATACTACCGGGGAGCTGTTTTTT
TRBV5-1,.,TRBJ1-2,.,CASSFGRTDTNYGYTF,TGCGCCAGCAGCTTTGGTCGGACAGATACTAACTATGGCTACACCTTC
TRBV19,few,TRBJ1-2,.,CASSDAQGNYGYTF,TGTGCCAGTAGCGACGCTCAGGGGAACTATGGCTACACCTTC
TRBV20-1,.,TRBJ1-2,.,CSARAGGGYTF,TGCAGTGCTAGAGCGGGAGGTGGCTACACCTTC
TRBV5-4,.,TRBJ2-7,TRBD1,CASSLGTGSSYEQYF,TGTGCCAGCAGCTTGGGGACAGGGAGCTCCTACGAGCAGTACTTC
TRBV5-1,.,TRBJ2-1,TRBD2,CASSSTSGEYNEQFF,TGCGCCAGCAGCTCAACTAGCGGGGAGTACAATGAGCAGTTCTTC
TRBV10-3,few,TRBJ1-1,TRBD1,CAIKSRDRNTEAFF,TGTGCCATCAAAAGCCGGGACAGGAACACTGAAGCTTTCTTT
TRBV5-5,.,TRBJ1-2,TRBD1,CASSFSQGALGYGYTF,TGTGCCAGCAGCTTTTCACAGGGGGCGCTGGGCTATGGCTACACCTTC
TRBV4-1,.,TRBJ2-7,.,CASSQETGTYEQYF,TGCGCCAGCAGCCAAGAAACAGGGACCTACGAGCAGTACTTC
TRBV27,.,TRBJ1-2,.,CASSLKGDYGYTF,TGTGCCAGCAGTTTGAAGGGGGACTATGGCTACACCTTC
TRBV7-2,once,TRBJ2-3,TRBD1,CASSADRATRDTQYF,TGTGCCAGCAGCGCAGACAGGGCAACCCGTGATACGCAGTATTTT